The rows below give T cell receptor beta chains drawn from one sample of a study of T cells in Graves' hyperthyroidism and ophthalmopathy. Using its own MiXCR run on the multiplex PCR reads, TCRdb lists one record per CDR3 protein. In the table there are 250,000 to 300,000 distinct CDR3 sequences, approximately 19% of which are singletons. Sequenced input: blood. These receptors originate from a man between 50 and 59 years old with Graves' ophthalmopathy. Each CDR3 is given with its conserved first and last residue. Fields, in order: V gene, clone size, J gene, D gene, CDR3 protein, CDR3 DNA. A D gene is named only where the DNA matches it firmly. Size is omitted from some rows. Given values are once, few, many or a class for expanded clones.

TRBV19	many	TRBJ2-1	NA	CASSMFPSNEQFF	TGTGCCAGTAGTATGTTTCCCAGCAATGAGCAGTTCTTC
TRBV7-2	few	TRBJ1-6	NA	CASSLGRNNSPLHF	TGTGCCAGCAGCTTGGGACGGAATAATTCACCCCTCCACTTT
TRBV27	few	TRBJ2-3	NA	CASSLSGGSTDTQYF	TGTGCCAGCAGTTTATCTGGGGGGAGCACAGATACGCAGTATTTT
TRBV28	NA	TRBJ2-7	NA	CASSGRGRVYEQYF	TGTGCCAGCAGTGGCAGGGGCCGGGTCTACGAGCAGTACTTC
TRBV28	many	TRBJ2-5	NA	CASSPPDTPRVPQYF	TGTGCCAGCAGTCCCCCGGACACCCCGCGGGTGCCCCAGTACTTC
TRBV9	few	TRBJ2-1	TRBD2	CASSFTGTSIRVEQFF	TGTGCCAGCAGCTTCACCGGGACTAGCATAAGAGTTGAGCAGTTCTTC
TRBV28	few	TRBJ1-2	NA	CASRFYGNYGYTF	TGTGCCAGCAGGTTCTATGGTAACTATGGCTACACCTTC
TRBV7-8	many	TRBJ1-5	NA	CASSLEGESNQPQHF	TGTGCCAGCAGCTTAGAGGGAGAAAGCAATCAGCCCCAGCATTTT
TRBV7-9	many	TRBJ1-1	NA	CASSLAPDGLNTEAFF	TGTGCCAGCAGCTTAGCGCCTGACGGATTGAACACTGAAGCTTTCTTT
TRBV5-1	many	TRBJ2-1	NA	CATSVRGDEQFF	TGCGCCACCTCGGTGAGAGGCGATGAGCAGTTCTTC
TRBV3-1	many	TRBJ1-1	NA	CASRSSTGAFF	TGTGCCAGCAGGTCCTCGACGGGAGCTTTCTTT
TRBV20-1	NA	TRBJ2-5	NA	CSAREQGWGSGGETQYF	TGCAGTGCTAGGGAACAGGGATGGGGGTCAGGGGGGGAGACCCAGTACTTC
TRBV28	many	TRBJ2-7	TRBD2	CASRLAGSHYEQYF	TGTGCCAGCAGGCTAGCGGGATCCCACTACGAGCAGTACTTC
TRBV5-1	NA	TRBJ2-3	TRBD1	CASSFTGEDTQYF	TGCGCCAGCAGCTTCACAGGGGAAGATACGCAGTATTTT
TRBV2	NA	TRBJ2-5	NA	CASSEFRQETQYF	TGTGCCAGCAGTGAGTTCCGACAAGAGACCCAGTACTTC
TRBV30	few	TRBJ2-7	TRBD2	CAWNSGRAKYEQYF	TGTGCCTGGAATAGCGGGAGGGCCAAGTACGAGCAGTACTTC